This T cell receptor beta chain originates from a study of blood T cell repertoires in COVID-19. Study context: Samples representing acute and convalescent COVID-19 were sourced from the United States, Italy and Spain. The cDNA or gDNA used as material had been derived from T cells, B-cell-depleted T cells, or PBMCs.

As originally analysed: Reference gene primer amplification gave nucleated cell count estimates. Libraries were prepared by immunoSEQ multiplex PCR; TCRdb keeps only in-frame clonotypes and omits some of them. That table furnishes V, J and clone size, whereas the DNA furnished D and trimming. The profile shows hundreds of thousands of clones, 82% of them singletons. CDR1 is MDHEN, CDR2 SYDVKM, per germline. V was pared by 8 bases and J by 0 bases, with 15 bases between. The length of the CDR3 is 15 residues. The TCR comes from a woman aged 80 or over with active or convalescent COVID-19. The sample was peripheral blood. The chain links TRBV28 to TRBJ2-3; possibly TRBD2 for D (6 bases). DNA for the CDR3: TGTGCCAGCTTTTCAGCGGGTTCTAGCACAGATACGCAGTATTTT. It is translated as CASFSAGSSTDTQYF.